One sample yielded the 26 T cell receptor beta chains listed below, sequenced in a study of blood T cell repertoires in COVID-19. Produced via immunoSEQ multiplex PCR; TCRdb's table is partial and in-frame only. This table holds 390,000 or so clones, 86% found once. Sample: peripheral blood. The origin of the receptors is a woman aged 30 to 39 with active or convalescent COVID-19.

The chain recombines TRBV3-1 (or the pseudogene TRBV3-2) with TRBJ2-1; D not certain. Per germline, CDR1 LGHDT and CDR2 YNNKEL (reference sequence). Trimming took 3 bases from V and 1 from J, leaving 19 bases between them. CDR3 length: 18 amino acids. In DNA form, the CDR3 reads TGTGCCAGCAGCCACCTCCAACGGCCTGGGCTTTCCTACAATGAGCAGTTCTTC. Its protein product is CASSHLQRPGLSYNEQFF.

The V call is TRBV6-5, the J call TRBJ1-6, with D possibly TRBD1 on 6 matching bases. From germline, CDR1 is MNHEY and CDR2 SVGAGI. V was trimmed by 4 bases and J by 8 bases, leaving 12 bases between them. The length of the CDR3 is 14 residues. CDR3 region: CASSFTGFDSPLHF. In DNA, the CDR3 is TGTGCCAGCAGTTTTACAGGGTTTGATTCACCCCTCCACTTT.

With respect to this clone: One end of the junction does not line up with germline, which may come from a read error. The V and J genes are TRBV6-1 and TRBJ1-5, with D perhaps matching TRBD1 (6 bases). The germline V gene encodes CDR1 MNHNS and CDR2 SASEGT. This CDR3 contains 12 residues. Written as DNA, the CDR3 is TGTGCCAGCAGTGAAACAGGGCCCCCCTCGATCTTT. Amino acid sequence: CASSETGPPSIF.

In its sample, this clone was seen a few times. V and J are TRBV25-1 and TRBJ1-6, with TRBD1 identical over 7 bases. The CDR3 extends over 15 amino acids. CDR1 is MGHDK and CDR2 is SYGVNS in the germline V gene. The trim removed 5 bases at V and 8 bases at J, leaving 9 bases unmatched. The CDR3 DNA reads as TGTGCCAGCAGTAGGGACAGTCGGGGCTATTCACCCCTCCACTTT. The encoded protein is CASSRDSRGYSPLHF.

A word on this clone: The identical CDR3 is also encoded by other nucleotide sequences in the sample. The rearrangement uses TRBV9 and TRBJ1-1; no definite D call. Germline V gene sequence: CDR1 SGDLS, CDR2 YYNGEE. V shed 0 bases and J shed 0 bases, with 3 bases lying between them. The CDR3 consists of 13 residues. The CDR3 DNA reads TGTGCCAGCAGCGTAGCAATGAACACTGAAGCTTTCTTT. This encodes CASSVAMNTEAFF.

This clone was observed a handful of times. V and J are TRBV19 and TRBJ1-5, with D maybe TRBD1 (6 bases). Germline CDR1 is LNHDA and CDR2 is SQIVND (reference sequence). Trimming removed 9 bases at V and 4 bases at J, with 16 bases between. The CDR3 is made up of 14 amino acids. The CDR3 region has the DNA TGTGCCAGCACAGGGAGTTGGAAGAATCAGCCCCAGCATTTT. Translation gives CASTGSWKNQPQHF.

The V and J genes are TRBV13 and TRBJ2-7; tentatively, D is TRBD2 (5 bases). Germline-derived CDR1 and CDR2 are PRHDT and FYEKMQ (reference sequence). Deletions cut 7 bases from V and 3 bases from J, with 13 bases between. The CDR3 is 13 amino acids. The CDR3 coding sequence is TGTGCCAGCAAACGGGAAGCCAGCTACGAGCAGTACTTC. Amino acid sequence: CASKREASYEQYF.

The chain uses TRBV4-2 and TRBJ2-1; D gene ambiguous. The CDR3 has 14 amino acids. V lost 1 base to trimming and J lost 6 bases, with 10 bases between them. Germline V gene sequence: CDR1 LGHNA, CDR2 YNFKEQ. CDR3 sequence reads: CASSQVSGGNEQFF. In DNA, the CDR3 is TGTGCCAGCAGCCAAGTTAGTGGCGGCAATGAGCAGTTCTTC.

The J gene is TRBJ2-3, the V gene TRBV19; a weak D match, TRBD1 (5 bases). Germline assignment: CDR1 LNHDA and CDR2 SQIVND (reference sequence). Trimming pared 4 bases from V and 0 bases from J, leaving 14 bases between. The CDR3 spans 16 residues. CDR3 amino acids: CASSKRGPTSTDTQYF. CDR3 sequence (DNA): TGTGCCAGTAGTAAAAGGGGTCCAACTAGCACAGATACGCAGTATTTT.

This clone was seen only a few times. This chain connects TRBV7-9 to TRBJ1-1, with D uncertain. The CDR3 runs to 15 residues. Trimming left V 7 bases short and J 6 bases short, with 21 bases between. Germline CDR1 SEHNR, CDR2 FQNEAQ (reference sequence). CDR3 region: CASKPGSKLAAEAFF. The DNA of the CDR3 is TGTGCCAGCAAACCGGGATCCAAATTAGCGGCTGAAGCTTTCTTT.

V and J are TRBV19 and TRBJ2-1; weak D call: TRBD2 (8 bases). The CDR3 length is 18 residues. Trimming shortened V by 0 bases and J by 3 bases, and 18 bases separated the two germline ends. CDR1 and CDR2 from the germline V gene are LNHDA and SQIVND (reference sequence). Here the CDR3 reads CASSIDGVGRGLYNEQFF. The CDR3 DNA follows: TGTGCCAGTAGTATAGATGGGGTCGGGAGGGGGCTCTACAATGAGCAGTTCTTC. The full variable domain, its missing parts supplied by reference TRBV19 and TRBJ2-1, is DGGITQSPKYLFRKEGQNVTLSCEQNLNHDAMYWYRQDPGQGLRLIYYSQIVNDFQKGDIAEGYSVSREKKESFPLTVTSAQKNPTAFYLCASSIDGVGRGLYNEQFFGPGTRLTVL.

The rearrangement links TRBV13 to TRBJ1-2, with 7 bases aligning to TRBD1. The CDR3 covers 15 residues. CDR1 PRHDT and CDR2 FYEKMQ come from the germline V gene (reference sequence). V gave up 5 bases and J gave up 8 bases; unmatched junction bases: 14. CDR3 DNA sequence: TGTGCCAGCAGCAACCGGGACAGAGATTTGGGGGGCTACACCTTC. It is translated as CASSNRDRDLGGYTF.

The rearrangement links TRBV4-2 to TRBJ1-2; 10 nucleotides match TRBD1. Germline V gene sequence: CDR1 LGHNA, CDR2 YNFKEQ. The CDR3 length is 14 residues. V lost 4 bases, J lost 6 bases, and 5 bases stayed unmatched. The CDR3 region is CASSPPGTGDGYTF. CDR3 coding DNA: TGTGCCAGCAGCCCCCCTGGGACAGGGGATGGCTACACCTTC.

The chain employs TRBV4-1 and TRBJ1-2; 8 nucleotides match TRBD1. This CDR3 contains 16 residues. Germline CDR1 is MGHRA and CDR2 is YSYEKL. Trimming at V came to 3 bases and at J to 0 bases, leaving 6 bases not matched to a gene. CDR3 bases: TGCGCCAGCAGCCAGTATTGGACAGGGACTAACTATGGCTACACCTTC. Residues: CASSQYWTGTNYGYTF.

This clone was recorded only once. The genes are TRBV5-6 and TRBJ1-2, with TRBD1 as a possible D gene (5 bases). The CDR3 has 15 residues. Germline V gives CDR1 SGHDT, CDR2 YYEEEE. Trimming shortened V by 0 bases and J by 2 bases, and 11 bases separated the two germline ends. The DNA of the CDR3 is TGTGCCAGCAGCTTGGCCATAGGGGCGAACTATGGCTACACCTTC. This translates into CASSLAIGANYGYTF.

The rearrangement joins TRBV6-5 to TRBJ2-7; possible D gene TRBD1, 6 bases. Germline CDR1 is MNHEY and CDR2 is SVGAGI. The length of the CDR3 is 14 residues. V lost 4 bases and J 7 bases, leaving 17 bases between the germline ends. CDR3 sequence reads: CASSWQGKSNEQYF. The CDR3 coding sequence is TGTGCCAGCAGTTGGCAGGGGAAGTCTAATGAGCAGTACTTC.

J is TRBJ2-7 and V is TRBV29-1, with TRBD2 as a possible D gene (5 bases). CDR3 length: 14 amino acids. Trimming pared 3 bases from V and 6 bases from J, leaving 18 bases between. Germline CDR1 reads SQVTM; CDR2 reads ANQGSEA. Here the CDR3 reads CSVERPGRSGEQYF. CDR3 nucleotide sequence: TGCAGCGTTGAGCGGCCGGGAAGATCAGGCGAGCAGTACTTC.

The J gene is TRBJ2-1, the V gene TRBV6-5, with a weak D call TRBD2 (6 bases). V was trimmed by 6 bases and J by 3 bases, leaving 15 bases between them. CDR3 size: 15 residues. Per the germline V gene, CDR1 is MNHEY and CDR2 is SVGAGI. CDR3 coding DNA: TGTGCCAGCAGCCTCCGGCCTAGCGACTACAATGAGCAGTTCTTC. Translation gives CASSLRPSDYNEQFF.

The rearrangement uses TRBV6-1 and TRBJ1-1; D not resolved. V lost 2 bases and J 8 bases, leaving 9 bases between the germline ends. The length of the CDR3 is 12 residues. Germline CDR1 and CDR2: MNHNS and SASEGT. In nucleotides, the CDR3 is TGTGCCAGCAGTGAATCCAGTTACGAAGCTTTCTTT. It yields the protein CASSESSYEAFF.

CDR3 nucleotide sequence: TGTGCCAGTAGTAGTCCGGGACTAGCGGGAAAGAGCTACAATGAGCAGTTCTTC. Its translation is CASSSPGLAGKSYNEQFF. This chain joins TRBV19 and TRBJ2-1; the match to TRBD2 covers 13 bases. The CDR3 contains 18 residues. Trimming cost V 4 bases and J 3 bases; bases outside gene matches: 9. CDR1 and CDR2 from the germline V gene are LNHDA and SQIVND (reference sequence).

In nucleotides, the CDR3 is TGTGCCAGCTCACGAGCAGGGGGCGAGGGTCCCCTCCACTTT. Translation: CASSRAGGEGPLHF. The gene calls are TRBV18 and TRBJ1-6; TRBD1 matches 8 bases. The CDR3 spans 14 residues. The germline V gene encodes CDR1 KGHSH and CDR2 LQKENI. V dropped 4 bases and J dropped 13; count of bases not matched to a gene: 9.

The chain recombines TRBV29-1 with TRBJ1-3; possibly TRBD1 for D (5 bases). The CDR3 is 13 amino acids. V dropped 7 bases and J dropped 0 bases, with 10 bases sitting between them. The germline gives CDR1 SQVTM, CDR2 ANQGSEA. CDR3 region: CSARQRSGNTIYF. Written as DNA, the CDR3 is TGCAGCGCCCGACAGCGCTCTGGAAACACCATATATTTT. The variable domain in full, with the rest retrieved from reference TRBV29-1 and TRBJ1-3, is SAVISQKPSRDICQRGTSLTIQCQVDSQVTMMFWYRQQPGQSLTLIATANQGSEATYESGFVIDKFPISRPNLTFSTLTVSNMSPEDSSIYLCSARQRSGNTIYFGEGSWLTVV.

CDR3 amino acids: CASSLLSHIRGYNEQFF. CDR3 sequence (DNA): TGTGCCAGCAGCTTATTGTCTCACATCCGGGGGTACAATGAGCAGTTCTTC. V usage is TRBV7-2 and J usage is TRBJ2-1, with TRBD2 as a possible D gene (6 bases). V was cut by 2 bases and J by 4 bases, with 18 bases left in between. Germline loops: CDR1 SGHTA, CDR2 FQGNSA. This CDR3 is 17 amino acids long.

The V and J genes are TRBV6-6 and TRBJ1-1, with D tentatively TRBD1 (5 bases). Trimming left V 7 bases short and J 4 bases short, with 13 bases between. Germline V gene data show CDR1 as MNHNY and CDR2 as SVGAGI (reference sequence). The CDR3 runs 13 residues. CDR3 DNA: TGTGCCAGCAACGTAGGGACTACCACTGAAGCTTTCTTT. This encodes CASNVGTTTEAFF.

This chain uses TRBV4-1 with TRBJ2-7, with D unclear. Germline V gene data show CDR1 as MGHRA and CDR2 as YSYEKL. The V end lost 0 bases, the J end lost 1 base, and 4 bases lay between the germline ends. The CDR3 spans 13 residues. The CDR3 region has the DNA TGCGCCAGCAGCCAAGAAGCATCCTACGAGCAGTACTTC. Translating gives CASSQEASYEQYF.

The chain's CDR3 is CASSTGYGNEKLFF. The DNA of the CDR3 is TGTGCCAGCAGTACAGGATACGGTAATGAAAAACTGTTTTTT. The chain joins TRBV5-5 to TRBJ1-4; possible D gene TRBD1, 5 bases. V was clipped by 5 bases and J by 4 bases, with 12 bases between them. CDR1 is SGHKS, CDR2 YYEKEE, per germline (reference sequence). This CDR3 has 14 residues.